The 18 T cell receptor beta chains below come from one sample, sequenced in a study of shared clonotypes between healthy human individuals. Data came from immunoSEQ multiplex PCR; TCRdb stores just in-frame clones and leaves some out. This table has some 1 million clones, around 74% appearing once. The material sequenced was memory CD4+ T cells sorted from blood. Sample subset: CD45RA-negative fraction. These receptors originate from a man between 18 and 29 years old in good health.

The chain carries TRBV5-4 and TRBJ2-7; D not resolved. The germline gives CDR1 SGHNT, CDR2 YYREEE (reference sequence). V dropped 3 bases and J dropped 4 bases, with 5 bases sitting between them. The CDR3 contains 11 residues. The CDR3 DNA reads as TGTGCCAGCAGCTCCACTTACGAGCAGTACTTC. Amino acids: CASSSTYEQYF.

This clone was seen a single time. The chain couples TRBV5-8 to TRBJ2-7; perhaps TRBD1 as D (5 bases). CDR1 and CDR2 from the germline V gene are SGHTS and YDEGEE. CDR3 length: 13 amino acids. Trimming stripped 3 bases from V and 2 bases from J, with 9 bases between. CDR3 DNA sequence: TGTGCCAGCAGCTGGGCAGGGCCCTACGAGCAGTACTTC. It encodes CASSWAGPYEQYF.

This chain connects TRBV5-6 to TRBJ2-3; no definite D call. This CDR3 is 14 amino acids long. Trimming cost V 3 bases and J 0 bases, with 8 bases left between them. Per germline, CDR1 SGHDT and CDR2 YYEEEE. The CDR3 DNA reads as TGTGCCAGCAGCTGGACGGAGAGCACAGATACGCAGTATTTT. Protein: CASSWTESTDTQYF. Looking up the rest from reference TRBV5-6 and TRBJ2-3 gives the full variable domain: DAGVTQSPTHLIKTRGQQVTLRCSPKSGHDTVSWYQQALGQGPQFIFQYYEEEERQRGNFPDRFSGHQFPNYSSELNVNALLLGDSALYLCASSWTESTDTQYFGPGTRLTVL.

This chain connects TRBV6-1 to TRBJ2-3; no clear D gene. Germline-derived CDR1 and CDR2 are MNHNS and SASEGT. The V and J ends lost 6 bases and 0 bases respectively, with 13 bases between them. The CDR3 consists of 15 residues. In nucleotides, the CDR3 is TGTGCCAGCAGCTATTCCCCTGGCAGCACAGATACGCAGTATTTT. Residues: CASSYSPGSTDTQYF.

The rearrangement joins TRBV9 to TRBJ2-3; possibly TRBD2 for D (5 bases). The CDR3 has 16 amino acids. The V end was cut by 1 base, the J end by 0 bases, with 12 bases between. Germline V gives CDR1 SGDLS, CDR2 YYNGEE. This CDR3 is CASSVRGIPSTDTQYF. CDR3 DNA: TGTGCCAGCAGCGTAAGAGGGATCCCTAGCACAGATACGCAGTATTTT.

The chain uses TRBV6-6 and TRBJ2-5; TRBD2 matches 7 bases. V lost 6 bases to trimming and J lost 5 bases; unmatched junction nucleotides: 9. The CDR3 has 14 residues. Germline V lookup: CDR1 MNHNY, CDR2 SVGAGI (reference sequence). The CDR3 spells CASRPSGARETQYF. CDR3 nucleotides: TGTGCCAGCAGACCGAGCGGGGCCCGGGAGACCCAGTACTTC.

This chain connects TRBV5-1 to TRBJ1-4; the D is unclear. Per the germline V gene, CDR1 is SGHRS and CDR2 is YFSETQ. The CDR3 is made up of 17 amino acids. V lost 2 bases to trimming and J lost 3 bases, with 17 bases between them. CDR3 in DNA: TGCGCCAGCAGCTTCCGGGCCAACCAAGCCCCTAATGAAAAACTGTTTTTT. As protein: CASSFRANQAPNEKLFF.

This rearrangement joins TRBV5-1 to TRBJ2-1; D is perhaps TRBD1 or TRBD2 (5 bases each). Trimming took 0 bases from V and 4 from J, leaving 17 bases between them. The V gene's germline CDR1 is SGHRS and CDR2 YFSETQ. The CDR3 is made up of 17 amino acids. CDR3 loop: CASSLERPGAPYNEQFF. CDR3 bases: TGCGCCAGCAGCTTGGAGCGTCCCGGGGCCCCGTACAATGAGCAGTTCTTC.

V gene TRBV7-9 combines with J gene TRBJ2-3, with D tentatively TRBD2 (5 bases). The germline V and J ends were trimmed by 1 base and 11 bases, with 16 bases remaining between them. This CDR3 has 14 residues. From germline, CDR1 is SEHNR and CDR2 FQNEAQ (reference sequence). DNA for the CDR3: TGTGCCAGCAGCTTAGAGACGGACGCAGCGGTGCAGTATTTT. Residues: CASSLETDAAVQYF.

This clone was seen a handful of times. This chain links TRBV9 with TRBJ2-2; 8 bases agree with TRBD2. With 4 bases clipped from V and 7 bases from J, the junction kept 12 bases outside the gene matches. CDR1 is SGDLS, CDR2 YYNGEE, per germline. This CDR3 comprises 16 residues. The CDR3 DNA reads as TGTGCCAGCAGCACGTCGGACACCGGGGGGGTCGGGGAGCTGTTTTTT. Translation gives CASSTSDTGGVGELFF.

This clone was picked up many times. V and J are TRBV10-3 and TRBJ2-5; D gene unclear. The CDR3 has 15 amino acids. Germline CDR1 is ENHRY and CDR2 is SYGVKD. Trimming stripped 3 bases from V and 2 bases from J, with 13 bases between. The CDR3 loop reads CAISDNTRSQETQYF. CDR3 sequence (DNA): TGTGCCATCAGTGATAATACCAGGAGTCAAGAGACCCAGTACTTC.

This chain links TRBV11-2 with TRBJ2-2; TRBD2 agrees at 12 bases. CDR3 size: 16 residues. Germline V gene lookup returns CDR1 SGHAT and CDR2 FQNNGV. With V trimmed by 5 bases and J by 5 bases, 6 bases remained unmatched. Here the CDR3 reads CASSLGLAGLTGELFF. For the CDR3, the DNA is TGTGCCAGCAGCCTAGGACTAGCGGGACTGACCGGGGAGCTGTTTTTT.

V is TRBV13 and J is TRBJ2-2, with unresolved D. Germline V gives CDR1 PRHDT, CDR2 FYEKMQ (reference sequence). The CDR3 is 15 residues long. V was clipped by 5 bases and J by 1 base, with 11 bases between them. The CDR3 nucleotides read TGTGCCAGCAGCCCTGGAGTGCGGAACACCGGGGAGCTGTTTTTT. Residues: CASSPGVRNTGELFF.

V and J are TRBV11-2 and TRBJ2-5, with D perhaps given as TRBD1 or TRBD2 (5 bases each). CDR1 is SGHAT, CDR2 FQNNGV, per germline. Trimming left V 4 bases short and J 5 bases short, with 11 bases between. The CDR3 sequence is 13 residues long. The CDR3 is CASSSGTGETQYF. As DNA, the CDR3 is TGTGCCAGCAGCTCCGGGACGGGGGAGACCCAGTACTTC.

V usage is TRBV11-2 and J usage is TRBJ2-2, with no clear D. Germline CDR1 is SGHAT and CDR2 is FQNNGV. Trimming took 1 base from V and 0 from J, leaving 12 bases between them. This CDR3 is 17 amino acids long. The CDR3 loop is CASSLVAFDSNTGELFF. DNA of the CDR3: TGTGCCAGCAGCTTAGTTGCGTTCGATTCGAACACCGGGGAGCTGTTTTTT.

V is TRBV28 and J is TRBJ2-1; weak D call: TRBD1 (8 bases). Germline lookup yields CDR1 MDHEN and CDR2 SYDVKM. This CDR3 has 12 residues. Trimming removed 7 bases from V and 10 bases from J, with 14 bases in between. The CDR3 nucleotides read TGTGCCAGCACCGACAGGGGAGGGGAGCAGTTCTTC. This encodes CASTDRGGEQFF.

The chain joins TRBV5-1 to TRBJ1-1; D ambiguous. V gave up 4 bases and J gave up 4 bases, with 17 bases separating them. The CDR3 totals 15 residues. Germline CDR1 and CDR2: SGHRS and YFSETQ. This CDR3 reads CASSPGTSRSTEAFF. For the CDR3, the DNA is TGCGCCAGCAGCCCGGGCACCTCGCGGAGCACTGAAGCTTTCTTT.

CDR3 nucleotide sequence: TGTGCCAGCAGCGTGACTAGCGGGAGAGGGCCGGAGACCCAGTACTTC. This sequence encodes CASSVTSGRGPETQYF. V usage is TRBV7-2 and J usage is TRBJ2-5, with 12 bases that match TRBD2. Per germline, CDR1 SGHTA and CDR2 FQGNSA. The ends lost 5 bases at V and 5 bases at J; junction bases unmatched: 9. The CDR3 runs 16 residues.